This TCR beta chain stems from a study of cytomegalovirus exposure and HLA in healthy donors. Overall study findings and caveats: Cytomegalovirus association was assigned to more than 150 TCR beta chains. Later work found most CMV-associated TCR beta chains apparently HLA-restricted.

Comments on this clone: Its antigen is still unknown.

CDR1 is SEHNR, CDR2 FQNEAQ, per germline (reference sequence). The CDR3 has 14 residues. V shed 5 bases, J shed 1 base, and the junction held 3 bases outside the gene matches. A multiplex PCR was run with 60 Vbeta primers and 13 Jbeta primers. Method: immunoSEQ multiplex PCR; TCRdb's copy keeps in-frame clones and lacks some. Of fewer than 250,000 clones in the sample, 60% to 80% were seen once. The TCR was taken from a woman aged 25 to 39 in good health and CMV-seronegative. The specimen sequenced was PBMCs. The chain employs TRBV7-9 and TRBJ2-3; 7 bases match TRBD2. In nucleotides, the CDR3 is TGTGCCAGCAGCACTACTAGCGGCACAGATACGCAGTATTTT. Its protein product is CASSTTSGTDTQYF.